This T cell receptor (beta chain) was identified in a study of blood T cell repertoires in COVID-19. At the level of the study: The United States, Italy and Spain provided the acute and convalescent COVID-19 samples.

CDR3 length equals 15 residues. V shed 1 base and J shed 5 bases, with 14 bases lying between them. Germline V gene lookup returns CDR1 SGHNT and CDR2 YENEEA. Profiled with immunoSEQ multiplex PCR; TCRdb holds only in-frame clones, not every one. The sample shows about 62,000 clones, 85% to 90% of them seen only once. The rearrangement joins TRBV11-3 to TRBJ2-5; weak D call: TRBD1 (5 bases). The clonotype was recovered from a woman aged 55-70 years with COVID-19, enrolled during active disease. Material: peripheral blood. The CDR3 region is CASSLGAAGQETQYF. The DNA of the CDR3 is TGTGCCAGCAGCTTAGGGGCGGCAGGGCAGGAGACCCAGTACTTC. The full variable domain, rest sourced from reference TRBV11-3 and TRBJ2-5, is EAGVVQSPRYKIIEKKQPVAFWCNPISGHNTLYWYLQNLGQGPELLIRYENEEAVDDSQLPKDRFSAERLKGVDSTLKIQPAELGDSAVYLCASSLGAAGQETQYFGPGTRLLVL.